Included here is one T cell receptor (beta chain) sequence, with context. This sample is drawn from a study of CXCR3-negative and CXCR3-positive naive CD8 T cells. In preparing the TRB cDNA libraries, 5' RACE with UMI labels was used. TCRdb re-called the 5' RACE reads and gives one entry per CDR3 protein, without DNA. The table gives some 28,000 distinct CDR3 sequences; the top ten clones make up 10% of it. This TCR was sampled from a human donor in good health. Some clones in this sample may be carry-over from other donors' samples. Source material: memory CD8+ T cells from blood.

The CDR3 sequence: CASTEKRGGYNEQFF. V is TRBV6-4 and J is TRBJ2-1; TCRdb's D call of TRBD2 is untestable without DNA. CDR1 MRHNA and CDR2 SNTAGT come from the germline V gene. This CDR3 spans 15 amino acids.